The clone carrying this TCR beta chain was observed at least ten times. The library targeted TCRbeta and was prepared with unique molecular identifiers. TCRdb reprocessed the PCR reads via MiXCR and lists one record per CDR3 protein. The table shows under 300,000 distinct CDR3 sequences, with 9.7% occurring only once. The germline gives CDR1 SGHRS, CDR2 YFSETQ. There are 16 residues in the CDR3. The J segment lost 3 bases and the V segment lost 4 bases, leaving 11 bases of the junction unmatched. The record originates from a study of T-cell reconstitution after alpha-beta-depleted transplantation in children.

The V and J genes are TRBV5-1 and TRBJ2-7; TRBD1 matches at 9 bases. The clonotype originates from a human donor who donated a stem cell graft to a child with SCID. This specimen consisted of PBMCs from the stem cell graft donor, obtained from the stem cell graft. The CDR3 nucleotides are TGCGCCAGCAGCCCGGAGGTGACAGGGGGTTACTACGAGCAGTACTTC. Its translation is CASSPEVTGGYYEQYF.